The 2 T cell receptor beta chains listed next were all sequenced from one sample in a study of cytomegalovirus exposure and HLA in healthy donors. PCR involved 60 Vbeta and 13 Jbeta primers. Method: immunoSEQ multiplex PCR; TCRdb's copy keeps in-frame clones and lacks some. Here the sample spans around 250,000 clones, roughly four fifths being singletons. Specimen: PBMCs. The receptors shown here come from a woman aged 60-70 years in good health and CMV-seropositive.

The chain carries TRBV29-1 and TRBJ1-3; no reliable D call. Trimming removed 6 bases from V and 1 base from J, with 13 bases in between. The CDR3 consists of 14 residues. Germline V gene lookup returns CDR1 SQVTM and CDR2 ANQGSEA. The CDR3: CSVSTIDSGNTIYF. The CDR3 nucleotides read TGCAGCGTGTCGACAATTGATTCTGGAAACACCATATATTTT.

This clone was seen a few times. This chain connects TRBV5-3 to TRBJ1-2, with a weak D call TRBD1 (5 bases). TRBV5-3 is recorded as an ORF, its role being uncertain. CDR3 length: 14 amino acids. The V end was cut by 4 bases, the J end by 8 bases, with 18 bases between. For the CDR3, the DNA is TGTGCCAGAAGCCCGCAGACAGATTCTAACGGCTACACCTTC. Its translation: CARSPQTDSNGYTF.